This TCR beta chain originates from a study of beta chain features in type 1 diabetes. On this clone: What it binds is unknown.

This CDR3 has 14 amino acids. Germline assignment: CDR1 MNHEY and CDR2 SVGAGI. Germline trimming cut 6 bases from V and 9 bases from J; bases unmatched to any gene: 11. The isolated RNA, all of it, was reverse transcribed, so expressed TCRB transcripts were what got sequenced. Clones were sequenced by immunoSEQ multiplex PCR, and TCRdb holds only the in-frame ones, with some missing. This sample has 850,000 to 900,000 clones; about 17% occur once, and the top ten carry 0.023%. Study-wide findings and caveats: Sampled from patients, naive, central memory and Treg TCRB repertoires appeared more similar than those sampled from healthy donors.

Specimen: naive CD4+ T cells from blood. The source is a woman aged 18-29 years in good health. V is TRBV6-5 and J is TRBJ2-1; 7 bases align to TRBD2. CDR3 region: CASRWSTGRREQFF. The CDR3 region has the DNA TGTGCCAGCAGATGGAGTACCGGGAGGCGTGAGCAGTTCTTC.